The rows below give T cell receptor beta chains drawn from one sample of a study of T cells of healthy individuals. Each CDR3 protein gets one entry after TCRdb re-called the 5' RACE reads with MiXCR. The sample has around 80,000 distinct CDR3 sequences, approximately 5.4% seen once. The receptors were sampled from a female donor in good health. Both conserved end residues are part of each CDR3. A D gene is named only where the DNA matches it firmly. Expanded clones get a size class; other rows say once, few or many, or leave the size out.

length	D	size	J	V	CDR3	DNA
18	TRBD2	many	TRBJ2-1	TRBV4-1	CASSRGIAAGVGYNEQFF	TGCGCCAGCAGCCGGGGGATAGCAGCGGGAGTGGGATACAATGAGCAGTTCTTC
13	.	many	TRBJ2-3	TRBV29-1	CSSSGPITDTQYF	TGCAGCTCGTCGGGACCCATCACAGATACGCAGTATTTT
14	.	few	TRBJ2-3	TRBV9	CASSPAGSTDTQYF	TGTGCCAGCAGCCCTGCCGGCAGCACAGATACGCAGTATTTT
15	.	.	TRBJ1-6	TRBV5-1	CASSLDRGTNSPLHF	TGCGCCAGCAGCTTGGATCGGGGGACTAATTCACCCCTCCACTTT
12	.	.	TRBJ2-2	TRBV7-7	CASSGYTGELFF	TGTGCTAGCAGCGGGTACACCGGGGAGCTGTTTTTT
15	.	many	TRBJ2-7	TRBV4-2	CASSREGGQLYEQYF	TGTGCCAGCAGCCGTGAGGGCGGACAGCTCTACGAGCAGTACTTC
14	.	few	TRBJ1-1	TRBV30	CAWSKGPADTEAFF	TGTGCCTGGAGCAAAGGCCCGGCGGACACTGAAGCTTTCTTT
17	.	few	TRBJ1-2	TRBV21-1	CASSKGQYPTLVYGYTF	TGTGCCAGCAGCAAAGGACAGTACCCTACCCTCGTCTATGGCTACACCTTC
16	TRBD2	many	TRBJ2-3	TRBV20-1	CSASPQTSGSTDTQYF	TGCAGTGCTAGCCCCCAGACTAGCGGTAGCACAGATACGCAGTATTTT
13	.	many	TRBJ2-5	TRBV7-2	CASIPGARETQYF	TGTGCCAGCATCCCCGGGGCCCGTGAGACCCAGTACTTC
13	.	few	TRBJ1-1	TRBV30	CAWSGGRDTEAFF	TGTGCCTGGAGTGGGGGCAGGGACACTGAAGCTTTCTTT
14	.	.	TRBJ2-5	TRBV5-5	CASSFRGTQETQYF	TGTGCCAGCAGCTTCCGCGGTACCCAAGAGACCCAGTACTTC
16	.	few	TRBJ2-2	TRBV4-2	CASSHTGTANTGELFF	TGTGCCAGCAGCCATACCGGGACCGCGAACACCGGGGAGCTGTTTTTT
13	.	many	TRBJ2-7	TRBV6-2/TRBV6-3	CASRVTGAYEQYF	TGTGCCAGCAGGGTTACAGGAGCCTACGAGCAGTACTTC
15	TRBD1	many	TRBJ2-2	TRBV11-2	CASSPSRTGAGELFF	TGTGCCAGCAGCCCAAGCCGGACAGGAGCCGGGGAGCTGTTTTTT
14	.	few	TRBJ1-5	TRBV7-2	CASSLVAGGQPQHF	TGTGCCAGCAGCTTAGTTGCGGGGGGTCAGCCCCAGCATTTT
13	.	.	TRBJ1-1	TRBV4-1	CASSHRGGTEAFF	TGCGCCAGCAGCCACCGTGGGGGGACTGAAGCTTTCTTT
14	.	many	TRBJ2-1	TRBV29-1	CSARDSAGRNEQFF	TGCAGCGCCCGAGACAGTGCCGGGCGCAATGAGCAGTTCTTC
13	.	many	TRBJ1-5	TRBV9	CASSGSSNQPQHF	TGTGCCAGCAGCGGGAGTAGCAATCAGCCCCAGCATTTT
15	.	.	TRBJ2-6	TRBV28	CASGPGVAGANVLTF	TGTGCCAGTGGCCCTGGAGTGGCTGGGGCCAACGTCCTGACTTTC
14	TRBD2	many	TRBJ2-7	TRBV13	CASSPGLASYEQYF	TGTGCCAGCAGCCCCGGACTAGCCAGCTACGAGCAGTACTTC
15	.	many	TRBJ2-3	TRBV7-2	CASSPETASTDTQYF	TGTGCCAGCAGCCCTGAGACAGCTAGCACAGATACGCAGTATTTT
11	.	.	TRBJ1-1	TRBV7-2	CASTTDSKAFF	TGTGCCAGCACCACAGACAGCAAAGCTTTCTTT
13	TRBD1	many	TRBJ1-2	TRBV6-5	CASSSGQGRGYTF	TGTGCCAGCAGCTCGGGACAGGGACGAGGCTACACCTTC
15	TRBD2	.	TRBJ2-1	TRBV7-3	CASSFSGRVGNEQFF	TGTGCCAGCAGCTTCAGCGGGAGGGTTGGGAATGAGCAGTTCTTC
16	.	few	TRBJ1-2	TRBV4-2	CASSQGGGGAAYGYTF	TGTGCCAGCAGCCAAGGAGGGGGTGGGGCCGCATATGGCTACACCTTC
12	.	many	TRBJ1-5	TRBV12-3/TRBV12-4	CASSSTGQHIHF	TGTGCCAGCAGTTCAACCGGACAGCATATCCATTTT
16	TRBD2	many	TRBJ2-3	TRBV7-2	CATPRTSGSVSDTQYF	TGTGCGACACCCCGGACTAGCGGGAGTGTTTCAGATACGCAGTATTTT
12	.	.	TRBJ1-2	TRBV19	CASSITNYGYTF	TGTGCCAGTAGTATCACGAACTATGGCTACACCTTC
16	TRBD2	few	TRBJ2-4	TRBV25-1	CASSARPGLGRNIQYF	TGTGCCAGCAGTGCCCGCCCGGGACTAGGTCGGAACATTCAGTACTTC
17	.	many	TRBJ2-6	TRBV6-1	CASSVYRARSGANVLTF	TGTGCCAGCAGTGTCTACAGGGCCCGCTCTGGGGCCAACGTCCTGACTTTC
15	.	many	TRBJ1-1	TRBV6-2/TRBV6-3	CASSYSISSHTEAFF	TGTGCCAGCAGTTACTCGATCTCGTCTCACACTGAAGCTTTCTTT
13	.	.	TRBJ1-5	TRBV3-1	CASSQDGCEPQHF	TGTGCCAGCAGCCAAGATGGGTGTGAGCCCCAGCATTTT
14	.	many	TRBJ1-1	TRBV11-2	CASSLGFRGTEAFF	TGTGCCAGCAGCTTAGGGTTCAGGGGAACTGAAGCTTTCTTT
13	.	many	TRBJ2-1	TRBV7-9	CASSNPSYNEQFF	TGTGCCAGCAGCAATCCATCCTACAATGAGCAGTTCTTC
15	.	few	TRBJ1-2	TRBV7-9	CASSLNPGANYGYTF	TGTGCCAGCAGCCTTAATCCCGGAGCTAACTATGGCTACACCTTC
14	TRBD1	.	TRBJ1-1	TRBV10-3	CAIRTTGLNTEAFF	TGTGCCATCAGGACGACAGGGTTGAACACTGAAGCTTTCTTT
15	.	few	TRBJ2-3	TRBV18	CASSGMGGSTDTQYF	TGTGCCAGCTCAGGCATGGGGGGCAGCACAGATACGCAGTATTTT
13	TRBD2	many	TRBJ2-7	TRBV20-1	CSARERLAAEQYF	TGCAGTGCTAGAGAGAGGCTAGCGGCCGAGCAGTACTTC
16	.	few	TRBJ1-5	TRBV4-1	CASSQTVNRDDQPQHF	TGCGCCAGCAGCCAAACGGTTAACAGGGACGATCAGCCCCAGCATTTT
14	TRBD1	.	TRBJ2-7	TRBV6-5	CASSPQGKTDEQYF	TGTGCCAGCAGCCCACAGGGGAAAACTGACGAGCAGTACTTC
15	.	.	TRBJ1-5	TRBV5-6	CASSLAGVGNQPQHF	TGTGCCAGCAGCTTGGCAGGGGTTGGCAATCAGCCCCAGCATTTT
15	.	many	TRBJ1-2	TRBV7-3	CASSPSGGLDYGYTF	TGTGCCAGCAGCCCCTCGGGAGGGTTGGACTATGGCTACACCTTC
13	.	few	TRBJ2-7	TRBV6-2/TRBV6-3	CASRLAGVPEQYF	TGTGCCAGCAGACTAGCCGGGGTCCCCGAGCAGTACTTC
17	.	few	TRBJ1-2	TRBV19	CASKPGGGTKLLYGYTF	TGTGCCAGTAAACCGGGCGGGGGGACGAAGCTCCTGTATGGCTACACCTTC
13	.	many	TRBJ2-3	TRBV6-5	CASSTRLKDTQYF	TGTGCCAGCAGTACCCGACTCAAGGATACGCAGTATTTT
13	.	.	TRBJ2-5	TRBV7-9	CASSLRQGQTQYF	TGTGCCAGCAGCTTACGGCAGGGGCAGACCCAGTACTTC
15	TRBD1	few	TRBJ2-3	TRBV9	CASSFGTGSTDTQYF	TGTGCCAGCAGCTTTGGGACAGGGTCCACAGATACGCAGTATTTT
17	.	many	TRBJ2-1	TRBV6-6	CASRRGASGGGSNEQFF	TGTGCCAGCAGGAGAGGAGCGTCAGGGGGCGGGAGCAATGAGCAGTTCTTC
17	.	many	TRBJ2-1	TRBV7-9	CASSLAGLASSYNEQFF	TGTGCCAGCAGCTTAGCCGGCTTGGCGAGCTCCTACAATGAGCAGTTCTTC
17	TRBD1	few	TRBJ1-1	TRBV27	CASSSVGQVRLNTEAFF	TGTGCCAGCAGTTCAGTCGGACAGGTGCGCCTGAACACTGAAGCTTTCTTT
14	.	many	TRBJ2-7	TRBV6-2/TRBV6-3	CASSYPRAAYEQYF	TGTGCCAGCAGTTACCCCAGGGCGGCTTACGAGCAGTACTTC
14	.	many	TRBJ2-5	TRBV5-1	CASSPNPGRETQYF	TGCGCCAGCAGCCCGAATCCGGGAAGGGAGACCCAGTACTTC
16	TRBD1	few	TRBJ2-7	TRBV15	CATSTDRAQVSYEQYF	TGTGCCACCAGCACCGACAGGGCCCAAGTCTCCTACGAGCAGTACTTC
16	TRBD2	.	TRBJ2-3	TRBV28	CASTSRRGSRTDTQYF	TGTGCCAGCACCTCAAGGCGGGGGAGTCGCACAGATACGCAGTATTTT
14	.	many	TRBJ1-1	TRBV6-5	CASSYGGGNTEAFF	TGTGCCAGCAGTTATGGAGGGGGGAACACTGAAGCTTTCTTT
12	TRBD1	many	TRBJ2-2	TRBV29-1	CSGRTGAGELFF	TGCAGCGGCAGGACAGGGGCCGGGGAGCTGTTTTTT